This T cell receptor beta chain was captured by sequencing in a study of blood T cell repertoires in COVID-19. Study background: T cells, B-cell-depleted T cells, or PBMCs supplied cDNA or gDNA.

In the original analysis: The assay estimated nucleated cells by amplifying reference gene primers. Data came from immunoSEQ multiplex PCR; TCRdb stores just in-frame clones and leaves some out. The V and J calls and clone size are taken from that table; D and trimming were inferred from the DNA. The profile shows approximately 80,000 clones, about 80% of them singletons. The receptor was isolated from a woman in her 70s with acute or convalescent COVID-19. What was sequenced was peripheral blood.

The CDR3 loop reads CASSDGTAYNEQFF. The CDR3 DNA is TGTGCCAGCAGTGACGGGACAGCCTACAATGAGCAGTTCTTC. J is TRBJ2-1 and V is TRBV2; 7 nucleotides match TRBD1. Per the germline V gene, CDR1 is SNHLY and CDR2 is FYNNEI. V was pared by 3 bases and J by 2 bases, with 1 base of the junction left unmatched. This CDR3 is 14 amino acids long.